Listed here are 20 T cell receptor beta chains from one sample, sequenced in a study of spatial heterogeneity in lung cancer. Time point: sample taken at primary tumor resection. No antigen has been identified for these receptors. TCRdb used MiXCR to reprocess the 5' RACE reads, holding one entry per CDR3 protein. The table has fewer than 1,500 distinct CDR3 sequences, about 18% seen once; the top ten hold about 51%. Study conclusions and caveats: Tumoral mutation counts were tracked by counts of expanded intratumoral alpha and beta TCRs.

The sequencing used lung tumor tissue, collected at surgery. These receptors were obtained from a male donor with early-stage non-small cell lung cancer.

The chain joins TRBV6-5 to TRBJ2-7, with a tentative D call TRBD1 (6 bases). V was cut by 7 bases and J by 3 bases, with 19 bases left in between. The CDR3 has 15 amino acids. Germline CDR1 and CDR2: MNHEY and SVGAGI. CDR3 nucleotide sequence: TGTGCCAGCATCAGGGCAGGGGCCTTGTTCTACGAGCAGTACTTC. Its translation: CASIRAGALFYEQYF.

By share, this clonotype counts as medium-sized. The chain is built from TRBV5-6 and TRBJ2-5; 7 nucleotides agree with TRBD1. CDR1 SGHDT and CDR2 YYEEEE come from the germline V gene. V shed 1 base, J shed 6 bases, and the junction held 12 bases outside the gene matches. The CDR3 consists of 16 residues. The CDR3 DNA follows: TGTGCCAGCAGCTTGAGGGGGCCCGGCCCTCTAAAGACCCAGTACTTC. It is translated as CASSLRGPGPLKTQYF.

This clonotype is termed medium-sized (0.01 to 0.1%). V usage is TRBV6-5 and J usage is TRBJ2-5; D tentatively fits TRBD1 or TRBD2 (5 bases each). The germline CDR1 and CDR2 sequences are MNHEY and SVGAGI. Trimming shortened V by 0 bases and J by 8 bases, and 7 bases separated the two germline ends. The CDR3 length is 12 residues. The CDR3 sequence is CASSYSGDTQYF. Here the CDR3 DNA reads TGTGCCAGCAGTTACTCGGGGGATACCCAGTACTTC.

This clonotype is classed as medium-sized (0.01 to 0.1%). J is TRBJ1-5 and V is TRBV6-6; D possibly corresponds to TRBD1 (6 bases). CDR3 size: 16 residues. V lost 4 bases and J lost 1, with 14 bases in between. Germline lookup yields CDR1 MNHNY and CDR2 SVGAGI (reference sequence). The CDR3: CASSFIQGLSNQPQHF. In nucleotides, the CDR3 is TGTGCCAGCAGTTTCATACAGGGCCTCAGCAATCAGCCCCAGCATTTT.

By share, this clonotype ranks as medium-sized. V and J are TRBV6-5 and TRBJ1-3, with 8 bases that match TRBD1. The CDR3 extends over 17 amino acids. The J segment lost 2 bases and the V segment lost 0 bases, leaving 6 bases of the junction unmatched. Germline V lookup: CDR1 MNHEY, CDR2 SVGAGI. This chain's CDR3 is CASSYSSRTGTGNTIYF. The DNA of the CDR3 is TGTGCCAGCAGTTACTCGAGTCGGACAGGGACTGGAAACACCATATATTTT.

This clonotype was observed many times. CDR3 nucleotide sequence: TGTGCCAGCAGCTTAAGAGCAGATACGCAGTATTTT. Translated, it gives CASSLRADTQYF. V usage is TRBV11-3 and J usage is TRBJ2-3; D gene ambiguous. V lost 2 bases, J lost 4 bases, and 4 bases lay in between. Per the germline V gene, CDR1 is SGHNT and CDR2 is YENEEA. This CDR3 is built from 12 residues.

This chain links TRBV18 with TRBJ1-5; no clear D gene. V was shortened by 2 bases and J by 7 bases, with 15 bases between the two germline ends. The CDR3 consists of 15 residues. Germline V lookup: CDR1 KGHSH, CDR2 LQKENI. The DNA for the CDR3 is TGTGCCAGCTCACCAGAGGGTAGCGGGTACCAGCCCCAGCATTTT. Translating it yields CASSPEGSGYQPQHF.

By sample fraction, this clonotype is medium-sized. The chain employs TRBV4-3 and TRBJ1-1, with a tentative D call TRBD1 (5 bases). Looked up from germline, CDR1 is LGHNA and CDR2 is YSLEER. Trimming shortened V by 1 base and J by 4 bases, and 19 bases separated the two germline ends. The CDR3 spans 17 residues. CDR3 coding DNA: TGCGCCAGCAGCCAAGCGACCGGGGGGTCATTGGTCACTGAAGCTTTCTTT. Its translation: CASSQATGGSLVTEAFF.

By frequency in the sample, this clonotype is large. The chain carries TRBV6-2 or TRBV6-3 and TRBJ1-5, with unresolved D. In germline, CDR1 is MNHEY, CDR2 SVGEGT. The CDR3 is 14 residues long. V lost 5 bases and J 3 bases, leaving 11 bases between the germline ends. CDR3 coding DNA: TGTGCCAGCAGTAAACGGGGAGACAATCAGCCCCAGCATTTT. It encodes CASSKRGDNQPQHF.

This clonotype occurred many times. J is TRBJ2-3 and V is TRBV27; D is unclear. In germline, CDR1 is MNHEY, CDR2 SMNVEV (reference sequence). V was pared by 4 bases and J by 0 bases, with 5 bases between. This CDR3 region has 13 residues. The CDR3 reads CASSYSSTDTQYF. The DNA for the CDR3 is TGTGCCAGCAGTTACAGTAGCACAGATACGCAGTATTTT.

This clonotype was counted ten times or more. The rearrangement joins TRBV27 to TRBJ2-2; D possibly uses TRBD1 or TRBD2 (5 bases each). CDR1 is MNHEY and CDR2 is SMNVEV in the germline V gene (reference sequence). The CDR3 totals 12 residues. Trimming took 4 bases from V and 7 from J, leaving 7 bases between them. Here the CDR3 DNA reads TGTGCCAGCAGTTCTGGGGGCGGGGAGCTGTTTTTT. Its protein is CASSSGGGELFF.

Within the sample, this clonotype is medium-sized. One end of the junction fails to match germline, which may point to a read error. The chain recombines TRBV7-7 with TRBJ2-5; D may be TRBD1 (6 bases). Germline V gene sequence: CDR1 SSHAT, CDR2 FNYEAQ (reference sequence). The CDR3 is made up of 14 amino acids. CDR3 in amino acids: CASSQQGTGETQYF. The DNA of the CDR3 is TGTGCTAGCAGTCAACAGGGTACGGGGGAGACCCAGTACTTC. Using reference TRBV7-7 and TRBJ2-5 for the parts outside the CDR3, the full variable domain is GAGVSQSPRYKVTKRGQDVTLRCDPISSHATLYWYQQALGQGPEFLTYFNYEAQPDKSGLPSDRFSAERPEGSISTLTIQRTEQRDSAMYRCASSQQGTGETQYFGPGTRLLVL.

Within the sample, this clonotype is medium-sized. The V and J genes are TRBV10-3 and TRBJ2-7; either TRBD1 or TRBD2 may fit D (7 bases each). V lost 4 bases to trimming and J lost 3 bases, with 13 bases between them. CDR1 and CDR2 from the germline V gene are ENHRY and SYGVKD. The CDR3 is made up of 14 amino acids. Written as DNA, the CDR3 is TGTGCCATCAGTGGCAGGGGGGGGCGCTACGAGCAGTACTTC. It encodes CAISGRGGRYEQYF.

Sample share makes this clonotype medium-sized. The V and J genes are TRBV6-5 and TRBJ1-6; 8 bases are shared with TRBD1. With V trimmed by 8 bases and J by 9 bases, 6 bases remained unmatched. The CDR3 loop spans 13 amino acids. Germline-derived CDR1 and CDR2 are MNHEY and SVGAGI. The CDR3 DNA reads TGTGCCAGCGGACAGGGATCTACTTCACCCCTCCACTTT. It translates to CASGQGSTSPLHF.

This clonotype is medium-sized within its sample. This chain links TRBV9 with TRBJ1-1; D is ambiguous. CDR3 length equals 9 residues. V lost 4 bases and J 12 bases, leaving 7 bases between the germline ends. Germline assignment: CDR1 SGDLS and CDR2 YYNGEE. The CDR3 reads CASSPFPFF. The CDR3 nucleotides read TGTGCCAGCAGCCCCTTCCCTTTCTTT.

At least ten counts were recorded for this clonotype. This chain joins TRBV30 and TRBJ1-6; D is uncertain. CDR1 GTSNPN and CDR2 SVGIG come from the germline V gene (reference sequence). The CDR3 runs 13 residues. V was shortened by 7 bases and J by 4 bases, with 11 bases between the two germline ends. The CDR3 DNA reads TGTGCCTTAAGGGCAGAGTATAATTCACCCCTCCACTTT. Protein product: CALRAEYNSPLHF.

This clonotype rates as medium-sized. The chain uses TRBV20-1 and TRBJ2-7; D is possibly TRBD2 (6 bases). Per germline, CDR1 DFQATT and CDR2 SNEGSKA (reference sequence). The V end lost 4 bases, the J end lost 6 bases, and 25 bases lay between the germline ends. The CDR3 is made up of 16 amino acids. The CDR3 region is CSATAGLSSATGEQYF. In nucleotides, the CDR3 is TGCAGTGCTACCGCGGGCCTCTCTAGCGCCACAGGCGAGCAGTACTTC.

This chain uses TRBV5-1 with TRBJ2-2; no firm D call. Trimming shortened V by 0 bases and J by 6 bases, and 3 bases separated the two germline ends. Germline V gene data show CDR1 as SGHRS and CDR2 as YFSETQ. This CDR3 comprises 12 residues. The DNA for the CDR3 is TGCGCCAGCAGCTTGGAGGCCGGGGAGCTGTTTTTT. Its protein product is CASSLEAGELFF.

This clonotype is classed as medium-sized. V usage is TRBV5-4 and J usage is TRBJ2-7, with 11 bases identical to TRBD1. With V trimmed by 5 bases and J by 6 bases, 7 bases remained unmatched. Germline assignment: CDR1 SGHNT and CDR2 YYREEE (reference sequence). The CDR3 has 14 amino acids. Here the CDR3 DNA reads TGTGCCAGCAGTCCCGGGACAGGGGGACGCGAGCAGTACTTC. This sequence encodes CASSPGTGGREQYF.

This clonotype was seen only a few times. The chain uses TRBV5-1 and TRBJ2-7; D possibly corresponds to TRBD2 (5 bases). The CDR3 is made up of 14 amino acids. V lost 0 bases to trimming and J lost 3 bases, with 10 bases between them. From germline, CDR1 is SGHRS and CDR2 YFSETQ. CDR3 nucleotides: TGCGCCAGCAGCTTGGCCGGGGAAATCTACGAGCAGTACTTC. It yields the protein CASSLAGEIYEQYF.